This paragraph covers one T cell receptor (beta chain) sequence. The data derive from a study of human T cells and chemical hapten exposure. TCRdb re-called the RACE reads through MiXCR, storing one row per CDR3 protein. This table has about 160,000 distinct CDR3 sequences, around a quarter appearing once. The time point here: patch test 3, about 24 weeks after DPC sensitization. Specified treatment: therapeutic diphenylcyclopropenone sensitization with weekly scalp DPC. Total RNA was extracted from unfractionated whole blood. V lost 7 bases to trimming and J lost 6 bases, with 12 bases between them. Per germline, CDR1 SGHRS and CDR2 YFSETQ. The CDR3 length is 12 residues.

The TCR was taken from a woman aged 18-29 years with alopecia areata. Some clones in this sample may be carry-over from other donors' samples. The specimen was whole blood, collected in connection with sensitization to the hapten diphenylcyclopropenone (DPC). V usage is TRBV5-1 and J usage is TRBJ2-3; D call uncertain. The CDR3 protein is CASSDGADTQYF. The CDR3 DNA is TGCGCCAGCTCCGATGGTGCGGATACGCAGTATTTT.